The 28 T cell receptor beta chains below were found in one sample sequenced in a study of T cell repertoires in cytomegalovirus infection. Which antigens these TCRs recognize remains unknown. One entry per CDR3 protein, called by TCRdb with MiXCR from the reads. The sample has more than 40,000 distinct CDR3 sequences, over 20% seen once; the top ten hold 80% to 90%. This material consisted of CD8+ T cells from cultured PBMCs, taken from culture after CMV antigen stimulation. The source of these receptors is a human donor in good health (CMV status not recorded). Some clones in this sample may be carry-over from other donors' samples.

This clonotype was seen a few times. V usage is TRBV20-1 and J usage is TRBJ2-1; D ambiguous. The germline CDR1 and CDR2 sequences are DFQATT and SNEGSKA (reference sequence). The CDR3 is made up of 14 amino acids. Trimming stripped 5 bases from V and 4 bases from J, with 15 bases between. DNA of the CDR3: TGCAGTGCTCGCTCACGGATGAGATACAATGAGCAGTTCTTC. Translating gives CSARSRMRYNEQFF.

The chain uses TRBV7-2 and TRBJ1-2; D perhaps matches TRBD1 (5 bases). Germline V gene sequence: CDR1 SGHTA, CDR2 FQGNSA. This CDR3 is 14 amino acids long. Trimming stripped 1 base from V and 3 bases from J, with 9 bases between. DNA for the CDR3: TGTGCCAGCAGCTTAGGAGGGGCTGACTATGGCTACACCTTC. It yields the protein CASSLGGADYGYTF.

In nucleotides, the CDR3 is TGCGCCAGCAGCCAGACCTGGGGCACTGAAGCTTTCTTT. It encodes CASSQTWGTEAFF. The V call is TRBV4-3, the J call TRBJ1-1; no definite D call. Per germline, CDR1 LGHNA and CDR2 YSLEER. V was clipped by 3 bases and J by 4 bases, with 9 bases between them. The CDR3 has 13 residues.

The sample holds a few counts of this clonotype. The J gene is TRBJ2-1, the V gene TRBV6-5; maybe TRBD1 (6 bases). V lost 6 bases and J 4 bases, leaving 19 bases between the germline ends. Germline V gives CDR1 MNHEY, CDR2 SVGAGI. CDR3 length equals 16 residues. This CDR3 reads CASRPPEWGLYNEQFF. Here the CDR3 DNA reads TGTGCCAGCAGACCTCCTGAGTGGGGGCTTTACAATGAGCAGTTCTTC.

The sample holds a few counts of this clonotype. The rearrangement uses TRBV7-2 and TRBJ1-2; D gene ambiguous. Germline loops: CDR1 SGHTA, CDR2 FQGNSA. The CDR3 consists of 12 residues. Trimming pared 5 bases from V and 4 bases from J, leaving 8 bases between. CDR3 protein: CASSRVSYGYTF. In nucleotides, the CDR3 is TGTGCCAGCAGCAGGGTTTCCTATGGCTACACCTTC.

The chain combines TRBV6-5 with TRBJ1-1; D uncertain. CDR1 and CDR2 (germline): MNHEY, SVGAGI. V dropped 5 bases and J dropped 2 bases, with 9 bases sitting between them. This CDR3 contains 13 residues. This CDR3 reads CASSQYRNTEAFF. The CDR3, as DNA: TGTGCCAGCAGTCAATATCGAAACACTGAAGCTTTCTTT.

The chain employs TRBV11-2 and TRBJ2-7; 8 positions agree with TRBD2. There are 14 residues in the CDR3. Germline lookup yields CDR1 SGHAT and CDR2 FQNNGV. The V and J ends lost 7 bases and 3 bases, in that order; junction bases with no gene match: 8. The chain's CDR3 is CASIESSGRYEQYF. CDR3 bases: TGTGCCAGCATTGAGTCTAGCGGGCGCTACGAGCAGTACTTC.

The genes are TRBV20-1 and TRBJ2-1; TRBD2 matches 8 bases. The CDR3 runs 14 residues. V was pared by 1 base and J by 7 bases, with 6 bases of the junction left unmatched. The germline V gene encodes CDR1 DFQATT and CDR2 SNEGSKA (reference sequence). CDR3: CSARGSGSLNEQFF. Here the CDR3 DNA reads TGCAGTGCTAGAGGGAGCGGGAGTCTGAATGAGCAGTTCTTC.

This clonotype was detected only a few times. CDR3 sequence (DNA): TGTGCCAGCAGTTCCCTCTTGAGCCGGGGAGACAATGAGCAGTTCTTC. Its protein product is CASSSLLSRGDNEQFF. This chain connects TRBV6-2 or TRBV6-3 to TRBJ2-1, with D possibly matching TRBD2 (5 bases). Looked up from germline, CDR1 is MNHEY and CDR2 is SVGEGT. V was trimmed by 4 bases and J by 5 bases, leaving 18 bases between them. The CDR3 totals 16 residues.

This clonotype was recorded a few times. This chain uses TRBV7-2 with TRBJ2-3; 7 bases line up with TRBD2. The V gene's germline CDR1 is SGHTA and CDR2 FQGNSA. V lost 1 base, J lost 0 bases, and 7 bases stayed unmatched. The CDR3 runs to 17 residues. CDR3: CASSLGSSGLSTDTQYF. CDR3 coding DNA: TGTGCCAGCAGCTTAGGTTCGTCGGGACTAAGCACAGATACGCAGTATTTT.

At least ten counts were recorded for this clonotype. This chain uses TRBV6-2 or TRBV6-3 with TRBJ2-7, with TRBD1 identical over 8 bases. The CDR3 has 14 amino acids. V shed 5 bases, J shed 5 bases, and the junction held 8 bases outside the gene matches. Germline V gene sequence: CDR1 MNHEY, CDR2 SVGEGT. The CDR3 loop is CASSVTGEINEQYF. The CDR3 region has the DNA TGTGCCAGCAGTGTGACAGGGGAGATCAACGAGCAGTACTTC.

This clonotype was detected only a few times. V is TRBV6-6 and J is TRBJ2-4; no definite D call. The V gene lost 6 bases and the J gene lost 2 bases, with 11 bases spanning the gap. The CDR3 has 14 amino acids. Germline-derived CDR1 and CDR2 are MNHNY and SVGAGI (reference sequence). The CDR3 protein is CASRGRPPKNIQYF. CDR3 DNA: TGTGCCAGCAGAGGACGGCCTCCCAAAAACATTCAGTACTTC.

The chain links TRBV7-9 to TRBJ2-7; D not resolved. V was clipped by 7 bases and J by 4 bases, with 14 bases between them. Looked up from germline, CDR1 is SEHNR and CDR2 is FQNEAQ (reference sequence). The CDR3 length is 13 residues. Here the CDR3 reads CASTPVDGYEQYF. The CDR3 DNA reads TGTGCCAGCACCCCGGTAGACGGGTACGAGCAGTACTTC.

The chain combines TRBV19 with TRBJ1-2; D is perhaps TRBD1 (5 bases). Looked up from germline, CDR1 is LNHDA and CDR2 is SQIVND (reference sequence). V was cut by 9 bases and J by 4 bases, with 12 bases left in between. The CDR3 loop spans 12 amino acids. CDR3 protein: CASRQNVYGYTF. For the CDR3, the DNA is TGTGCCAGCCGACAGAATGTCTATGGCTACACCTTC.

The rearrangement links TRBV6-2 or TRBV6-3 to TRBJ1-1; D not certain. Trimming pared 6 bases from V and 5 bases from J, leaving 7 bases between. The CDR3 has 11 residues. Germline assignment: CDR1 MNHEY and CDR2 SVGEGT. The CDR3 reads CASRDWTEAFF. The CDR3 DNA is TGTGCCAGCAGGGACTGGACTGAAGCTTTCTTT.

This clonotype has only a few counts. This sequence joins TRBV2 and TRBJ2-7; D remains ambiguous. The germline CDR1 and CDR2 sequences are SNHLY and FYNNEI. V was clipped by 8 bases and J by 4 bases, with 15 bases between them. CDR3 length: 13 amino acids. Here the CDR3 DNA reads TGTGCCAGCGCTTACTCCCCGCTTTACGAGCAGTACTTC. Its protein is CASAYSPLYEQYF.

This clonotype was counted a few times. The chain combines TRBV15 with TRBJ2-1; D is possibly TRBD1 or TRBD2 (5 bases each). Germline CDR1 reads LNHNV; CDR2 reads YYDKDF (reference sequence). CDR3 length: 14 residues. V lost 0 bases and J 4 bases, leaving 7 bases between the germline ends. Here the CDR3 DNA reads TGTGCCACCAGCAGAGAGGGACGGTACAATGAGCAGTTCTTC. This translates into CATSREGRYNEQFF. Full variable domain (missing parts from reference TRBV15 and TRBJ2-1): DAMVIQNPRYQVTQFGKPVTLSCSQTLNHNVMYWYQQKSSQAPKLLFHYYDKDFNNEADTPDNFQSRRPNTSFCFLDIRSPGLGDTAMYLCATSREGRYNEQFFGPGTRLTVL.

This clonotype was counted a few times. This sequence joins TRBV7-9 and TRBJ2-6; the match to TRBD1 covers 7 bases. From germline, CDR1 is SEHNR and CDR2 FQNEAQ (reference sequence). Trimming at V came to 1 base and at J to 1 base, leaving 7 bases not matched to a gene. The CDR3 extends over 18 amino acids. The CDR3 sequence is CASSLGFDRVSGANVLTF. The CDR3, as DNA: TGTGCCAGCAGCTTAGGTTTCGACAGGGTTTCTGGGGCCAACGTCCTGACTTTC.

The chain couples TRBV27 to TRBJ2-1; 8 bases line up with TRBD2. The germline V gene has CDR1 MNHEY and CDR2 SMNVEV (reference sequence). J lost 4 bases, V lost 5 bases, and 7 bases had no gene match. The CDR3 runs 15 residues. CDR3 DNA sequence: TGTGCCAGCAGTGGCGGGGAGCGGGGGTACAATGAGCAGTTCTTC. Its protein product is CASSGGERGYNEQFF.

This clonotype was picked up a small number of times. The rearrangement links TRBV19 to TRBJ1-2; D is ambiguous. V lost 3 bases, J lost 1 base, and 6 bases lay in between. This CDR3 has 13 residues. The germline V gene encodes CDR1 LNHDA and CDR2 SQIVND (reference sequence). CDR3 coding DNA: TGTGCCAGTAGTATCAGCGTTAACTATGGCTACACCTTC. It specifies CASSISVNYGYTF. The complete variable domain, with remaining parts taken from reference TRBV19 and TRBJ1-2, reads DGGITQSPKYLFRKEGQNVTLSCEQNLNHDAMYWYRQDPGQGLRLIYYSQIVNDFQKGDIAEGYSVSREKKESFPLTVTSAQKNPTAFYLCASSISVNYGYTFGSGTRLTVV.

The V gene is TRBV7-6, the J gene TRBJ1-2; D is ambiguous. The germline CDR1 and CDR2 sequences are SGHVS and FNYEAQ. The CDR3 extends over 16 amino acids. Trimming pared 5 bases from V and 0 bases from J, leaving 16 bases between. CDR3 protein: CASSPRGGPANYGYTF. CDR3 nucleotide sequence: TGTGCCAGCAGCCCCCGCGGAGGGCCAGCTAACTATGGCTACACCTTC.

This clonotype was seen more than once but under ten times. This chain uses TRBV7-9 with TRBJ2-5; D is possibly TRBD1 (6 bases). The length of the CDR3 is 16 residues. Germline-derived CDR1 and CDR2 are SEHNR and FQNEAQ (reference sequence). The germline V and J ends were trimmed by 5 bases and 5 bases, with 21 bases remaining between them. CDR3 DNA: TGTGCCAGCAGCACCCCTTCGCAGGGGCCCTGGGAGACCCAGTACTTC. As protein: CASSTPSQGPWETQYF.

This clonotype appeared a few times. The chain joins TRBV14 to TRBJ2-5; 8 nucleotides match TRBD2. This CDR3 contains 15 residues. V lost 4 bases and J lost 4; bases outside the gene matches: 8. Germline CDR1 is SGHDN and CDR2 is FVKESK. The CDR3 DNA reads TGTGCCAGCAGCCTTTCTATAGCGGGAAGAGAGACCCAGTACTTC. It specifies CASSLSIAGRETQYF.

This rearrangement joins TRBV11-3 to TRBJ1-3; 8 nucleotides align to TRBD1. Losses at the gene ends were 4 bases for V and 4 bases for J; bases not matched to a gene: 3. The CDR3 has 14 amino acids. In germline, CDR1 is SGHNT, CDR2 YENEEA. For the CDR3, the DNA is TGTGCCAGCAGCTCGGACAGGGACGGAAACACCATATATTTT. Protein: CASSSDRDGNTIYF.

This clonotype was seen a handful of times. This chain links TRBV27 with TRBJ1-6, with D uncertain. The CDR3 covers 14 residues. CDR1 and CDR2 (germline): MNHEY, SMNVEV (reference sequence). Trimming took 7 bases from V and 8 from J, leaving 15 bases between them. The CDR3: CASTPGGSYSPLHF. The CDR3 DNA sequence: TGTGCCAGCACTCCGGGAGGGAGTTATTCACCCCTCCACTTT.

The CDR3 DNA reads as TGTGCCAGCAGCCCCTGGACTAGCGGGTCCGATACGCAGTATTTT. Its translation: CASSPWTSGSDTQYF. The J gene is TRBJ2-3, the V gene TRBV7-6; 11 bases map to TRBD2. The V segment lost 5 bases and the J segment 6 bases; nucleotides outside the gene matches: 7. Germline-derived CDR1 and CDR2 are SGHVS and FNYEAQ. The CDR3 runs to 15 residues.

This clonotype showed up many times. This chain connects TRBV7-9 to TRBJ1-1; 9 bases match TRBD1. The CDR3 covers 17 residues. Germline CDR1 is SEHNR and CDR2 is FQNEAQ (reference sequence). Losses at the gene ends were 5 bases for V and 1 base for J; bases not matched to a gene: 11. The DNA of the CDR3 is TGTGCCAGCAGCACAAGGGGGACAGGGTGGGAGAACACTGAAGCTTTCTTT. Translation gives CASSTRGTGWENTEAFF.

V gene TRBV7-3 combines with J gene TRBJ1-1, with 10 bases that match TRBD1. Per germline, CDR1 SGHTA and CDR2 FQGTGA. The CDR3 runs 14 residues. V shed 5 bases and J 5 bases; nucleotides not matched to a gene: 5. CDR3 region: CASSPDRGRTEAFF. The DNA for the CDR3 is TGTGCCAGCAGCCCGGACAGGGGGAGGACTGAAGCTTTCTTT.